The clone carrying this T cell receptor beta chain was counted many times. The data belong to a study of blood T cell repertoires in COVID-19. In the study overall: PBMCs, B-cell-depleted T cells, or T cells provided the cDNA or gDNA that made up the material.

TCRdb keeps only in-frame clones here, not all; method: immunoSEQ multiplex PCR. The sample consists of about 180,000 clones, 75% to 80% of them appearing once. Material: peripheral blood. The origin of this receptor is a woman in her seventies with acute or convalescent COVID-19.

CDR3 loop: CASSPTVGGLAYEQYF. Here the CDR3 DNA reads TGTGCCAGCAGCCCCACCGTCGGGGGACTAGCGTACGAGCAGTACTTC. V gene TRBV9 combines with J gene TRBJ2-7; 10 bases are shared with TRBD2. CDR1 is SGDLS, CDR2 YYNGEE, per germline. The CDR3 consists of 16 residues. V trimming: 4 bases; J trimming: 4 bases; junction bases outside the gene matches: 11.